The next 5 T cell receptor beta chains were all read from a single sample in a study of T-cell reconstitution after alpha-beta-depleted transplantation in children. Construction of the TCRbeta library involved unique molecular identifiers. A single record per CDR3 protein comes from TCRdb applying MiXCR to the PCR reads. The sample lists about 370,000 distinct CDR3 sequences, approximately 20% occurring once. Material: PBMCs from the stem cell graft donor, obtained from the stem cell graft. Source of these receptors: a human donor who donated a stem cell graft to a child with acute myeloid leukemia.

The CDR3 loop is CASSSPTGIGQEQYF. The CDR3 DNA reads TGTGCCAGCAGCTCCCCGACAGGGATCGGTCAGGAGCAGTACTTC. V is TRBV7-8 and J is TRBJ2-7; 7 bases match TRBD1. Unmatched junction bases numbered 13, after V lost 4 bases and J lost 7 bases. There are 15 residues in the CDR3. Germline CDR1 and CDR2: SGHVS and FQNEAQ.

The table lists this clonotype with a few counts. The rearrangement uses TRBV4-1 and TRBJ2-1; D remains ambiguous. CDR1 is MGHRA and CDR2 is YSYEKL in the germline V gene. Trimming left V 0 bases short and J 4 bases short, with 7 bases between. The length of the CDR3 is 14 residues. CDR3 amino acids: CASSQEVGYNEQFF. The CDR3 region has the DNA TGCGCCAGCAGCCAAGAGGTGGGATACAATGAGCAGTTCTTC.

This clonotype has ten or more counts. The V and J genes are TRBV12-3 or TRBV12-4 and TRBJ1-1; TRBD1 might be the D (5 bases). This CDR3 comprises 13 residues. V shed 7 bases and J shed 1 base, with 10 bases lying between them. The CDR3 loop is CASTLQGNTEAFF. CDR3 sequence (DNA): TGTGCCAGCACCCTGCAGGGGAACACTGAAGCTTTCTTT.

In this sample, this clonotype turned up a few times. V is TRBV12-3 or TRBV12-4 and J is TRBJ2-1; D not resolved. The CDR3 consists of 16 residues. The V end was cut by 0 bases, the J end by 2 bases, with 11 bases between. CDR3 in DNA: TGTGCCAGCAGTTTAGCGCTGGTCGCCGCCTACAATGAGCAGTTCTTC. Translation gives CASSLALVAAYNEQFF.

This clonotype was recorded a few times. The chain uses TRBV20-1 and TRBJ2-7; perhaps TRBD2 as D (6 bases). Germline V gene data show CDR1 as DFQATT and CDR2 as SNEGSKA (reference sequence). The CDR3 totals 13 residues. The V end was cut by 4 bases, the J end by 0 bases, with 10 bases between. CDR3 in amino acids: CSAMRGTSYEQYF. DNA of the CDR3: TGCAGTGCTATGCGGGGAACCTCCTACGAGCAGTACTTC.